The sequence of this T cell receptor (beta chain) was determined in a study of T cells in Graves' hyperthyroidism and ophthalmopathy. Whole-study results and caveats: The model anticipated ophthalmopathy a median around six months pre-onset.

Germline assignment: CDR1 LNHNV and CDR2 YYDKDF (reference sequence). The trim removed 4 bases at V and 7 bases at J, leaving 9 bases unmatched. The CDR3 has 15 amino acids. Disease duration under 2 months; hyperthyroidism patients were aged 18 to 65. There were TCR beta CDR3 regions amplified from RNA transcripts. The TCR CDR3 first-round RT-PCR relied on the HTBI primer set. Each CDR3 protein is one row after TCRdb ran MiXCR on the multiplex PCR reads. This sample yields approximately 600,000 distinct CDR3 sequences, of which 14% are seen a single time; 5.5% to 7.5% belongs to the top ten. Ten or more counts support this clonotype. What it binds is unknown.

The TCR sequence derives from a woman in her twenties or thirties with Graves' hyperthyroidism that later progressed to Graves' ophthalmopathy. Sequencing was performed on blood. The genes are TRBV15 and TRBJ2-1; 8 positions agree with TRBD2. The CDR3: CATSKWTSRRNEQFF. The CDR3 DNA reads TGTGCCACCAGCAAATGGACTAGCAGGAGGAATGAGCAGTTCTTC.